A single sample is the source of the 26 T cell receptor beta chains below, sequenced in a study of PD-1 blockade in mismatch repair-deficient tumors. Sequencing was performed with immunoSEQ multiplex PCR; in TCRdb, only in-frame clones are kept and a portion is missing. The table includes around 100,000 clones, roughly 80% detected once. The source material was peripheral blood, sampled approximately 64 weeks after starting pembrolizumab. Every receptor here comes from an adult with mismatch repair-deficient cancer.

The rearrangement uses TRBV11-3 and TRBJ2-1, with D perhaps TRBD2 (5 bases). CDR1 and CDR2 (germline): SGHNT, YENEEA. Trimming cost V 2 bases and J 7 bases, with 9 bases left between them. This CDR3 contains 13 residues. The CDR3 DNA follows: TGTGCCAGCAGCTTACGGGGTAGAAATGAGCAGTTCTTC. It specifies CASSLRGRNEQFF.

The chain carries TRBV9 and TRBJ2-5, with D possibly being TRBD2 (6 bases). From germline, CDR1 is SGDLS and CDR2 YYNGEE. The CDR3 loop spans 14 amino acids. The V gene lost 2 bases and the J gene lost 5 bases, with 13 bases spanning the gap. CDR3 residues: CASSVQSGGETQYF. In nucleotides, the CDR3 is TGTGCCAGCAGCGTGCAATCTGGAGGGGAGACCCAGTACTTC.

The sample holds a few counts of this clone. The CDR3 DNA follows: TGCGCCAGCAGCTTGGGGGCAGGAGAGACTAGCGGGAGCTACGAGCAGTACTTC. This translates into CASSLGAGETSGSYEQYF. The gene calls are TRBV5-1 and TRBJ2-7; 12 bases match TRBD2. Germline lookup yields CDR1 SGHRS and CDR2 YFSETQ. The junction had 10 bases not matched to a gene; V was cut back by 0 bases and J by 3 bases. The CDR3 covers 18 residues.

This clone was found a few times. J is TRBJ2-5 and V is TRBV5-6, with 9 positions matching TRBD2. The germline V gene encodes CDR1 SGHDT and CDR2 YYEEEE. Trimming at V came to 1 base and at J to 4 bases, leaving 14 bases not matched to a gene. This CDR3 spans 18 amino acids. CDR3 sequence (DNA): TGTGCCAGCAGCTTGTTATGGGGCAAGGCGGGAGGGGGAGAGACCCAGTACTTC. Residues: CASSLLWGKAGGGETQYF.

The rearrangement links TRBV4-3 to TRBJ2-4, with a tentative D call TRBD2 (5 bases). Germline CDR1 is LGHNA and CDR2 is YSLEER. This CDR3 is 17 amino acids long. With 1 base removed from V and 1 base from J, the gap between germline ends came to 14 bases. The CDR3 DNA reads as TGCGCCAGCAGCCAAGGTTCGACGGGAACGGCCAAAAACATTCAGTACTTC. It encodes CASSQGSTGTAKNIQYF.

The V call is TRBV19, the J call TRBJ2-1; TRBD1 aligns across 10 bases. The CDR3 has 13 amino acids. Germline V gene lookup returns CDR1 LNHDA and CDR2 SQIVND (reference sequence). V gave up 9 bases and J gave up 9 bases; unmatched junction bases: 8. CDR3 nucleotide sequence: TGTGCCAGCGCGGGACAGGGGATCGGTGAGCAGTTCTTC. Translation gives CASAGQGIGEQFF.

The V call is TRBV19, the J call TRBJ2-1; no reliable D call. The V end lost 2 bases, the J end lost 7 bases, and 9 bases lay between the germline ends. This CDR3 has 13 amino acids. Germline V gives CDR1 LNHDA, CDR2 SQIVND (reference sequence). The CDR3 region is CASSIFGLNEQFF. The CDR3 region has the DNA TGTGCCAGTAGTATATTTGGTCTGAATGAGCAGTTCTTC.

The rearrangement links TRBV14 to TRBJ2-7; tentatively, D is TRBD1 or TRBD2 (5 bases each). The CDR3 extends over 16 amino acids. The ends were cut back, 0 bases at V and 3 bases at J, with 15 bases in the middle. Germline V lookup: CDR1 SGHDN, CDR2 FVKESK. The CDR3 coding sequence is TGTGCCAGCAGCCAAGATTCAACGGGGCTGGGCTACGAGCAGTACTTC. Translating gives CASSQDSTGLGYEQYF.

The chain combines TRBV10-2 with TRBJ1-2; D uncertain. The CDR3 has 13 amino acids. The V and J ends lost 3 bases and 3 bases respectively, with 8 bases between them. Germline values: CDR1 WSHSY, CDR2 SAAADI. CDR3 coding DNA: TGCGCCAGCAGTGACCAGGCTTACTATGGCTACACCTTC. This translates into CASSDQAYYGYTF.

This chain uses TRBV19 with TRBJ2-7; D may be TRBD2 (6 bases). CDR1 LNHDA and CDR2 SQIVND come from the germline V gene (reference sequence). This CDR3 has 13 amino acids. Trimming removed 4 bases from V and 3 bases from J, with 10 bases in between. CDR3 DNA: TGTGCCAGTAGTACGGGGGAGCTCTACGAGCAGTACTTC. It is translated as CASSTGELYEQYF.

This clone was found once. This sequence joins TRBV15 and TRBJ2-1; weak D call: TRBD2 (6 bases). CDR3 length equals 13 residues. V lost 1 base, J lost 12 bases, and 13 bases lay in between. Germline V gives CDR1 LNHNV, CDR2 YYDKDF (reference sequence). The CDR3 DNA reads as TGTGCCACCAGCAGAGGGGCACCCGGGGGGCAGTTCTTC. Translating it yields CATSRGAPGGQFF.

This sequence joins TRBV6-6 and TRBJ2-7; D call uncertain. Trimming took 6 bases from V and 4 from J, leaving 4 bases between them. The CDR3 runs to 10 residues. Germline CDR1 and CDR2: MNHNY and SVGAGI (reference sequence). The CDR3 here is CASSGYEQYF. The CDR3 nucleotides read TGTGCCAGCAGCGGTTACGAGCAGTACTTC.

At least ten counts were recorded for this clone. The J gene is TRBJ2-1, the V gene TRBV7-8; TRBD2 agrees at 7 bases. Germline CDR1 SGHVS, CDR2 FQNEAQ. The CDR3 is 14 amino acids. The V segment lost 5 bases and the J segment 5 bases; nucleotides outside the gene matches: 6. The CDR3 protein is CASSRKRDHNEQFF. In DNA form, the CDR3 reads TGTGCCAGCAGCCGAAAGCGGGACCACAATGAGCAGTTCTTC.

This clone was observed a handful of times. CDR3 sequence (DNA): TGTGCCAGCAGCTTAGGTCAAAACTATGGCTACACCTTC. Amino acids: CASSLGQNYGYTF. The chain uses TRBV7-9 and TRBJ1-2; no firm D call. The CDR3 length is 13 residues. Germline V gives CDR1 SEHNR, CDR2 FQNEAQ (reference sequence). Trimming took off 1 base at V and 2 bases at J, with 5 bases between the two ends.

CDR3 in DNA: TGTGCCAGCAGCCAAGATCTTGGGAGATTCGAGACCCAGTACTTC. Translating it yields CASSQDLGRFETQYF. The J gene is TRBJ2-5, the V gene TRBV14; D is perhaps TRBD2 (5 bases). CDR3 length equals 15 residues. V gave up 0 bases and J gave up 5 bases, with 13 bases separating them. Looked up from germline, CDR1 is SGHDN and CDR2 is FVKESK. Variable domain in full (rest from reference TRBV14 and TRBJ2-5): EAGVTQFPSHSVIEKGQTVTLRCDPISGHDNLYWYRRVMGKEIKFLLHFVKESKQDESGMPNNRFLAERTGGTYSTLKVQPAELEDSGVYFCASSQDLGRFETQYFGPGTRLLVL.

The chain is built from TRBV9 and TRBJ2-7; D remains ambiguous. Trimming pared 8 bases from V and 5 bases from J, leaving 20 bases between. CDR3 size: 14 residues. Germline V gives CDR1 SGDLS, CDR2 YYNGEE. The CDR3 sequence: CASSLRDETNEQYF. CDR3 nucleotide sequence: TGTGCCAGTAGCCTCCGAGATGAGACAAACGAGCAGTACTTC.

This CDR3 is CASSAALGAYEQYF. The CDR3 nucleotides read TGTGCCAGCAGTGCCGCGTTGGGGGCCTACGAGCAGTACTTC. The V call is TRBV2, the J call TRBJ2-7, with D perhaps being TRBD1 or TRBD2 (5 bases each). The ends were cut back, 4 bases at V and 2 bases at J, with 12 bases in the middle. This CDR3 spans 14 amino acids. Germline lookup yields CDR1 SNHLY and CDR2 FYNNEI. Full variable domain (rest looked up from reference TRBV2 and TRBJ2-7): EPEVTQTPSHQVTQMGQEVILRCVPISNHLYFYWYRQILGQKVEFLVSFYNNEISEKSEIFDDQFSVERPDGSNFTLKIRSTKLEDSAMYFCASSAALGAYEQYFGPGTRLTVT.

The chain carries TRBV7-6 and TRBJ2-2; D call uncertain. The V and J ends lost 5 bases and 3 bases respectively, with 4 bases between them. CDR1 is SGHVS and CDR2 is FNYEAQ in the germline V gene. The CDR3 contains 12 residues. The DNA of the CDR3 is TGTGCCAGCAGCCCCTACACCGGGGAGCTGTTTTTT. Its protein is CASSPYTGELFF.

V is TRBV5-6 and J is TRBJ1-4; D possibly corresponds to TRBD1 (5 bases). The germline CDR1 and CDR2 sequences are SGHDT and YYEEEE. The germline V and J ends were trimmed by 4 bases and 5 bases, with 15 bases remaining between them. The CDR3 loop spans 15 amino acids. In DNA, the CDR3 is TGTGCCAGCAGCCTCCAGGGACGGGCAAATGAAAAACTGTTTTTT. Translation: CASSLQGRANEKLFF.

The chain joins TRBV2 to TRBJ2-5; D gene unclear. Germline CDR1 reads SNHLY; CDR2 reads FYNNEI. V dropped 5 bases and J dropped 8 bases, with 12 bases sitting between them. The CDR3 runs 12 residues. The CDR3 nucleotides read TGTGCCAGCAGTATCTCTGGTGATACCCAGTACTTC. Encoded protein: CASSISGDTQYF.

This clone appeared a single time. The chain combines TRBV19 with TRBJ1-5; 8 positions agree with TRBD1. Germline V gene sequence: CDR1 LNHDA, CDR2 SQIVND (reference sequence). This CDR3 is 14 amino acids long. With 3 bases clipped from V and 6 bases from J, the junction kept 4 bases outside the gene matches. CDR3: CASSIVRGRQPQHF. The CDR3 region has the DNA TGTGCCAGTAGTATCGTCAGGGGGCGTCAGCCCCAGCATTTT.

The chain is built from TRBV27 and TRBJ2-7; D gene uncertain. The CDR3 spans 14 residues. Deletions cut 2 bases from V and 2 bases from J, with 10 bases between. Germline CDR1 reads MNHEY; CDR2 reads SMNVEV (reference sequence). CDR3 loop: CASSLGIRAYEQYF. The CDR3 coding sequence is TGTGCCAGCAGTTTAGGGATCAGAGCCTACGAGCAGTACTTC.

This chain connects TRBV20-1 to TRBJ1-1; the D is unclear. The CDR3 extends over 11 amino acids. V shed 3 bases and J shed 5 bases, with 7 bases lying between them. Germline V gene lookup returns CDR1 DFQATT and CDR2 SNEGSKA (reference sequence). CDR3 in DNA: TGCAGTGCTAGGTTGGGAACTGAAGCTTTCTTT. This translates into CSARLGTEAFF.

The chain is built from TRBV6-1 and TRBJ1-4; 9 nucleotides match TRBD1. The V and J ends lost 0 bases and 5 bases, in that order; junction bases with no gene match: 7. Germline values: CDR1 MNHNS, CDR2 SASEGT. The CDR3 has 17 amino acids. The CDR3 reads CASSEAGTGFLNEKLFF. The CDR3 DNA is TGTGCCAGCAGTGAAGCCGGGACAGGGTTCTTGAATGAAAAACTGTTTTTT.

The chain recombines TRBV19 with TRBJ1-2, with TRBD1 matching over 7 bases. Germline CDR1 and CDR2: LNHDA and SQIVND (reference sequence). J lost 4 bases, V lost 7 bases, and 18 bases had no gene match. The CDR3 is 17 residues long. This CDR3 reads CASMGTVGRQVAYGYTF. In nucleotides, the CDR3 is TGTGCCAGTATGGGGACAGTGGGTAGGCAGGTCGCCTATGGCTACACCTTC. The full variable domain, rest sourced from reference TRBV19 and TRBJ1-2, is DGGITQSPKYLFRKEGQNVTLSCEQNLNHDAMYWYRQDPGQGLRLIYYSQIVNDFQKGDIAEGYSVSREKKESFPLTVTSAQKNPTAFYLCASMGTVGRQVAYGYTFGSGTRLTVV.

V usage is TRBV7-2 and J usage is TRBJ2-1; 8 bases fit TRBD2. The CDR3 totals 15 residues. J lost 3 bases, V lost 6 bases, and 7 bases had no gene match. From germline, CDR1 is SGHTA and CDR2 FQGNSA. The CDR3 reads CASSYLAGSYNEQFF. The CDR3 nucleotides read TGTGCCAGCAGTTATCTAGCGGGCAGCTACAATGAGCAGTTCTTC. Drawing the rest from reference TRBV7-2 and TRBJ2-1, the complete variable domain is GAGVSQSPSNKVTEKGKDVELRCDPISGHTALYWYRQSLGQGLEFLIYFQGNSAPDKSGLPSDRFSAERTGGSVSTLTIQRTQQEDSAVYLCASSYLAGSYNEQFFGPGTRLTVL.